This T cell receptor beta chain was identified in a study of cytomegalovirus exposure and HLA in healthy donors (dated by TCRdb to 2016 to 2017). Some background on the complete study: An earlier analysis of some 600 of the donors reported 250 to 300 Gb of sequence data and around 120 million unique TCR beta sequences obtained from roughly 170 million T cells. About 330 gigabases of sequencing data and approximately 92 million unique TCR sequences made up an early release that covered roughly 670 HLA-typed donors. Among the roughly 400 genotyped donors, about 85% belonged to the genetic ancestry cluster associated with self-reported Caucasian donors. The study aimed to test whether cataloging public T cell receptors could reveal signatures of past pathogen exposure. Using immunosequencing, the study profiled T cell repertoires from fewer than 850 subjects and related those repertoires to cytomegalovirus serostatus. A separate validation cohort of roughly 130 different subjects was used in addition to the roughly 620-subject first cohort. High-throughput TCR immunosequencing, statistical association of individual TCRs with disease status, and machine learning were combined to predict cytomegalovirus infection status. To study patterns of TCR occurrence, a later analysis re-analyzed previously published TCR beta repertoires from more than 550 donors and added high-resolution HLA genotyping. In the later analysis, no new phenotypic data were used to find candidate immune exposures; instead, reliance was placed on TCR beta sequences and their occurrence across donors. An earlier analysis of some 500 of the donors applied high-throughput TCR beta sequencing to assess whether each TCR beta V gene segment acted as functional or pseudogenic. Donor age, sex, ethnicity and CMV serostatus were compiled together with the repertoire data. In a later genetic analysis, genome-wide SNP genotypes for about three fifths of the roughly 670 donors were used, and that subset was treated as a discovery cohort. All discovery cohort repertoires had been generated on a single sequencing platform. HLA typing included class I and class II loci at four-digit resolution. Typing coverage varied by locus: roughly 620-640 donors for A, B, C, DRB1 and DQB1; approximately 500 for DQA1; some 610 for DPA1; around 490 for DPB1. Because of strong linkage in the cohort, a few DR-DQ haplotypes were treated as single units for association and clustering. On average, 235,054 unique TCR beta nucleotide sequences were sequenced per donor among some 430 genotyped donors of the cohort, with roughly 18% of those sequences being non-productive.

The library relied on the immunoSEQ multiplex PCR assay. The multiplex PCR relied on a mix of 60 forward primers for TCR Vbeta segments and 13 reverse primers for TCR Jbeta segments. A multiplex PCR assay on genomic DNA amplified the CDR3 region of rearranged TCR beta genes. The amplified TCR beta libraries were sequenced on the Illumina HiSeq System as 87-base-pair reads. The paper's processing steps were these. A later analysis counted tens of millions of unique TCR beta chains across the 600 to 850 repertoires, and 9 million to 14 million of these chains were shared by at least two donors. Raw reads were error-corrected and collapsed into unique sequences by a nearest-neighbor algorithm in which closely related sequences were merged to remove PCR and sequencing errors. To assign V, D and J gene segments, CDR3 sequences were aligned to IMGT reference sequences. For a sequence to be retained, at least a six-nucleotide match to both a V gene segment and a J gene segment was required. Rearrangements were classified as productive when the CDR3 lacked stop codons and remained in frame with V and J, and all other rearrangements were classified as non-productive. CDR3 was defined by IMGT convention, running from the second conserved V-encoded cysteine to the conserved J-encoded phenylalanine. In an earlier analysis of some 550 of the donors, sequences lacking an unambiguous match to a single V gene segment were excluded. An earlier analysis of fewer than 750 of the donors classified V segments as functional when productive rearrangements were above 56.7% and as segregating when the standard deviation between donors was above 5%. A statistical classification framework was built for diagnosing cytomegalovirus status from the catalog of TCR beta chain sequences. In a later analysis, V and J genes were assigned by comparing TCR nucleotide sequences against IMGT/GENE-DB human TR gene sequences. A later analysis assigned CDR3 sequences and most-parsimonious VDJ recombination scenarios with the TCRdist pipeline. In a later analysis, every TCR beta chain was defined by the combination of its CDR3 amino acid sequence and its V-gene family, and reads without a unique V-gene family were dropped. As a way to deal with suspected cross-contamination and a sequencing artifact, a later analysis dropped roughly 600 nucleotide sequences that were highly shared and had low generation probability. For each public chain, a later analysis derived a clonal expansion index from normalized ranks of inferred template counts within each repertoire. A later analysis computed generation probabilities with a VDJ recombination model fitted to out-of-frame rearrangements, and checked the results against IGoR. A later analysis scored TCR-TCR, TCR-HLA and TCR-CMV co-occurrence with hypergeometric tests, applying a repertoire-size bias correction to TCR pairs. In a later analysis, false discovery rates were estimated by permuting HLA or CMV assignments 20 times. In a later analysis, co-occurring TCRs were grouped with DBSCAN, and TCRdist sequence similarity was added when clustering was performed within HLA-allele-positive subsets. Repertoires with fewer than 30,000 or more than 120,000 public chains, plus five repertoires with anomalous nucleotide sharing, were excluded from co-occurrence clustering. This immuneACCESS table, as held by TCRdb, lists in-frame sequences with V and J called but not all clones. Of the missing ones, under half trace to an unresolved V gene in checked studies; the others have no known cause. V, J and clone size derive from that table, while D and trimming were established from the DNA sequence. The sample table records 110,000 to 150,000 clones; more than 9.5% of these occur just once. The ten largest clones add up to 1.8% of the sample.

The cohort consisted of some 670 healthy bone marrow donors. At the time of sampling, every cohort member was nominally healthy, though immune exposures that went unrecorded were likely present. The donor tested CMV seronegative, placing the donor among the 350 to 400 seronegative members of the cohort. A peripheral blood sample was collected from each donor, and TCR beta sequencing was performed on peripheral blood mononuclear cells. Genomic DNA was extracted from the blood cell samples with the Qiagen DNeasy Blood Extraction Kit. The junction shows trimming of 8 bases on V and 6 bases on J, and the gene matches do not reach 5 bases of it. Its CDR3 holds 13 amino acids, cysteine through phenylalanine. The CDR3 DNA has 39 bases and is translated from base 1. CDR1 and CDR2 were assigned from the germline V gene as MDHEN and SYDVKM. This clone was seen only a few times. Its specific antigen is unknown. No per-base quality is available; no much larger clone lies one base away.

General findings and caveats noted by the study authors: In a later analysis, HLA-associated TCR beta chains were found to be more clonally expanded and to have lower generation probabilities than equally common non-associated chains. Sequencing depth was assumed to be roughly uniform across donors in the presence/absence analyses, though that assumption may not hold. In vitro tests confirmed that a few of the cytomegalovirus-associated TCR beta chains recognize cytomegalovirus antigens. In a later genetic analysis, fewer N-insertions in productive TCRs were reported among donors in an Asian-associated ancestry cluster than the roughly 700-donor mean. In the study, 164 TCR beta chains were listed as associated with cytomegalovirus. Cytomegalovirus status was reported to be diagnosed by the classifier with high specificity and sensitivity in both the original and validation cohorts. When HLA alleles, especially DR and DQ, strongly co-occurred, TCR associations were difficult to assign to individual alleles. This cohort had only TCR beta chains sequenced, and the lack of alpha or paired-chain data limited which features could be detected. In a later analysis, several top co-occurrence clusters were reported to appear linked to parvovirus B19, influenza, CMV and Epstein-Barr virus. It was suggested by the authors that the approach could potentially be generalized to other disease states and immunological phenotypes. Because the 87-base-pair reads could not distinguish some IMGT-functional V segments, including TRBV6-2 and TRBV6-3, those segments were excluded. A further reported finding was that TCR beta sequences accurately predicted the HLA-A and HLA-B alleles for most subjects in the first cohort. For the cohort, immune exposure information was limited to CMV serostatus. A later analysis found that most CMV-associated TCR beta chains appeared HLA-restricted, with HLA associations seemingly driven largely by CMV exposure. In a later genetic analysis, a missense DCLRE1C variant was associated with V-gene and J-gene trimming of TCR beta chains, and the association was replicated in an independent cohort. A later analysis associated approximately 17,000 TCR beta sequences with specific HLA alleles at a false discovery rate of 0.05. The earlier analysis of around 600 of the donors excluded roughly 17 rarely observed V segments, including chromosome 9 orphons, because counts were too low. Because some donors lacked HLA typing at each locus, the association tests relied only on the typed subset. A cluster of highly shared sequence variants was judged likely to be a technical artifact of the sequencing pipeline. In a later analysis, TCR association rates were found to vary across HLA loci, with the most associated TCRs seen for DRB1 alleles and the fewest for HLA-C alleles. An earlier analysis of approximately 570 of the donors showed that most TCR beta V segments appeared in productive rearrangements either about 87% or about 30% of the time, which broadly matched IMGT annotations. Most TCR sequences were observed very rarely across donors, whereas some public TCRs were present in many individuals. Correlated functional status among segregating V segments might be attributable to linkage disequilibrium, but an unknown experimental factor could not be ruled out.

The origin of this receptor is a man over 45 in good health and CMV-seronegative. This chain joins TRBV28 to TRBJ2-7; 12 central nucleotides agree with TRBD2. The sample comprised PBMCs. The CDR3 region: CASETSGSSEQYF. The nucleotide sequence is given as TGTGCCAGCGAGACTAGCGGGAGCAGCGAGCAGTACTTC. The entire variable domain, with the stretches around the CDR3 drawn from the reference TRBV28 and TRBJ2-7 proteins, is DVKVTQSSRYLVKRTGEKVFLECVQDMDHENMFWYRQDPGLGLRLIYFSYDVKMKEKGDIPEGYSVSREKKERFSLILESASTNQTSMYLCASETSGSSEQYFGPGTRLTVT.